These 17 T cell receptor beta chains originate from one sample sequenced in a study of blood T cells in healthy people across ages. Primers used in a second PCR of roughly 6 to 11 cycles were a sample-barcoded 5' primer and a J-beta primer mix. From the 5' RACE reads, TCRdb called clonotypes with MiXCR, one entry per CDR3 protein. This repertoire shows about a million distinct CDR3 sequences, roughly 48% found once; its top ten account for 13%. Sequences were obtained from blood. All receptors derive from a man aged 25-45 years in good health.

This clonotype was observed at least ten times. The DNA for the CDR3 is TGTGCCAGCAGTTCCCAGATTGCCGAGCAGTACTTC. Its protein is CASSSQIAEQYF. The V gene is TRBV12-3 or TRBV12-4, the J gene TRBJ2-7; D remains ambiguous. The CDR3 consists of 12 residues. Trimming removed 4 bases from V and 6 bases from J, with 10 bases in between.

The chain combines TRBV6-5 with TRBJ2-7, with 9 bases fitting TRBD2. V lost 6 bases to trimming and J lost 5 bases; unmatched junction nucleotides: 8. This CDR3 has 14 amino acids. Germline V gives CDR1 MNHEY, CDR2 SVGAGI. CDR3 amino acids: CASRTCGGEHEQYF. The CDR3 DNA sequence: TGTGCCAGCAGGACATGCGGGGGGGAGCACGAGCAGTACTTC.

This clonotype has only one observation. The rearrangement links TRBV4-2 to TRBJ1-5, with D maybe TRBD1 (6 bases). V was pared by 1 base and J by 7 bases, with 17 bases between. Germline assignment: CDR1 LGHNA and CDR2 YNFKEQ. The CDR3 has 16 residues. The CDR3 DNA is TGTGCCAGCAGCCAAGTACAGGGATTCCGCATCCAGCCCCAGCATTTT. It encodes CASSQVQGFRIQPQHF.

This rearrangement joins TRBV5-1 to TRBJ2-7; D uncertain. The tail of the sequence fits TRBJ2-5 better, so the J call may be wrong. In germline, CDR1 is SGHRS, CDR2 YFSETQ. The CDR3 sequence is 14 residues long. The CDR3 DNA sequence: TGCGCCAGCAGATCGGACGGGTGGTCAGAGACCCAGTACTTC. Translating it yields CASRSDGWSETQYF.

This clonotype was counted a few times. The J gene is TRBJ2-5, the V gene TRBV24-1; 7 nucleotides align to TRBD2. The germline V gene has CDR1 KGHDR and CDR2 SFDVKD. The CDR3 sequence is 18 residues long. Trimming cost V 2 bases and J 7 bases; bases outside gene matches: 18. CDR3 sequence: CATSDSGLGGGGKGTQYF. The CDR3 nucleotides read TGTGCCACCAGTGATTCCGGACTAGGAGGTGGCGGAAAAGGGACCCAGTACTTC.

This clonotype came up a few times. This chain uses TRBV10-3 with TRBJ1-2; D gene ambiguous. The CDR3 consists of 18 residues. Trimming removed 4 bases from V and 6 bases from J, with 27 bases in between. In germline, CDR1 is ENHRY, CDR2 SYGVKD. The CDR3 nucleotides read TGTGCCATCAGTGGGCCGTCGCCGAGAAGCGTCAGAGAGGATGGCTACACCTTC. Residues: CAISGPSPRSVREDGYTF.

This chain connects TRBV28 to TRBJ2-4, with TRBD1 matching 9 bases. The CDR3 has 15 amino acids. CDR1 MDHEN and CDR2 SYDVKM come from the germline V gene. Trimming cost V 7 bases and J 13 bases; bases outside gene matches: 17. The CDR3 protein is CASTPVTGGLWEQYF. As DNA, the CDR3 is TGTGCCAGCACCCCTGTCACAGGGGGCCTCTGGGAGCAGTACTTC.

The rearrangement links TRBV5-5 to TRBJ1-5, with TRBD1 matching 11 bases. CDR1 and CDR2 from the germline V gene are SGHKS and YYEKEE (reference sequence). The CDR3 runs to 19 residues. V lost 2 bases and J lost 2; bases outside the gene matches: 12. The CDR3 nucleotides read TGTGCCAGCAGCTTCCCTCTCGGACAGGGGGCTAGGGGCAATCAGCCCCAGCATTTT. It translates to CASSFPLGQGARGNQPQHF.

This clonotype came up a few times. The rearrangement uses TRBV2 and TRBJ2-7; D unclear. The germline V gene has CDR1 SNHLY and CDR2 FYNNEI. Deletions cut 8 bases from V and 4 bases from J, with 15 bases between. The CDR3 has 13 residues. CDR3 nucleotide sequence: TGTGCCAGCGCTCTTTCGCCTCGGTACGAGCAGTACTTC. This gives the protein CASALSPRYEQYF.

This chain connects TRBV4-2 to TRBJ2-1, with D perhaps assigned TRBD1 or TRBD2 (5 bases each). The germline V gene encodes CDR1 LGHNA and CDR2 YNFKEQ. The V gene lost 0 bases and the J gene lost 13 bases, with 16 bases spanning the gap. The CDR3 runs 14 residues. The CDR3 nucleotides read TGTGCCAGCAGCCAAGAACGGGCCGCAGGGACCCAGTTCTTC. Amino acid sequence: CASSQERAAGTQFF.

This clonotype was seen just once. The chain joins TRBV5-1 to TRBJ2-5; 9 bases align to TRBD2. This CDR3 is built from 16 residues. Trimming at V came to 0 bases and at J to 4 bases, leaving 7 bases not matched to a gene. Germline CDR1 and CDR2: SGHRS and YFSETQ. The CDR3: CASSLVPAGGTETQYF. CDR3 coding DNA: TGCGCCAGCAGCTTGGTGCCAGCGGGGGGAACAGAGACCCAGTACTTC.

The chain is built from TRBV10-3 and TRBJ2-7; D remains ambiguous. CDR1 is ENHRY and CDR2 is SYGVKD in the germline V gene. V was pared by 7 bases and J by 6 bases, with 22 bases between. There are 15 residues in the CDR3. In DNA form, the CDR3 reads TGTGCCATCAAGAAGGTCCCGGATCCAGCCTGCGAGCAGTACTTC. The encoded protein is CAIKKVPDPACEQYF.

This clonotype has only one observation. An end of the junction does not agree with germline; a read error may underlie this. The J gene is TRBJ2-7, the V gene TRBV9; 8 bases agree with TRBD2. Per the germline V gene, CDR1 is SGDLS and CDR2 is YYNGEE. The CDR3 length is 15 residues. Here the CDR3 reads CVSSVGNSGVEEQYF. The DNA for the CDR3 is TGTGTCAGCAGCGTAGGAAATAGCGGGGTGGAAGAGCAGTACTTC.

The gene calls are TRBV12-3 or TRBV12-4 and TRBJ2-4, with D perhaps assigned TRBD1 or TRBD2 (6 bases each). The V and J ends lost 3 bases and 1 base respectively, with 13 bases between them. The CDR3 has 16 residues. The CDR3 region has the DNA TGTGCCAGCAGTTTGTGGGGGGCTGATGCCAAAAACATTCAGTACTTC. Its protein is CASSLWGADAKNIQYF.

The chain couples TRBV20-1 to TRBJ1-2, with D unresolved. The germline V gene encodes CDR1 DFQATT and CDR2 SNEGSKA (reference sequence). Trimming stripped 3 bases from V and 3 bases from J, with 17 bases between. This CDR3 has 15 residues. CDR3: CSASPGSRNDYGYTF. The CDR3 nucleotides read TGCAGTGCTAGTCCTGGTTCCAGAAACGACTATGGCTACACCTTC.

The chain recombines TRBV6-2 or TRBV6-3 with TRBJ2-7; D tentatively reads TRBD1 or TRBD2 (5 bases each). The germline CDR1 and CDR2 sequences are MNHEY and SVGEGT. Trimming shortened V by 3 bases and J by 0 bases, and 15 bases separated the two germline ends. The CDR3 contains 16 residues. Written as DNA, the CDR3 is TGTGCCAGCAGTTATCCACGGGGACGGTTCTCCTACGAGCAGTACTTC. It specifies CASSYPRGRFSYEQYF.

The J gene is TRBJ2-7, the V gene TRBV7-9; possibly TRBD1 for D (5 bases). Germline V gene data show CDR1 as SEHNR and CDR2 as FQNEAQ (reference sequence). The CDR3 is 14 amino acids. With 5 bases removed from V and 5 bases from J, the gap between germline ends came to 16 bases. CDR3 DNA: TGTGCCAGCAGCCACCCAACGCAGGGCCACGAGCAGTACTTC. Translated, it gives CASSHPTQGHEQYF.